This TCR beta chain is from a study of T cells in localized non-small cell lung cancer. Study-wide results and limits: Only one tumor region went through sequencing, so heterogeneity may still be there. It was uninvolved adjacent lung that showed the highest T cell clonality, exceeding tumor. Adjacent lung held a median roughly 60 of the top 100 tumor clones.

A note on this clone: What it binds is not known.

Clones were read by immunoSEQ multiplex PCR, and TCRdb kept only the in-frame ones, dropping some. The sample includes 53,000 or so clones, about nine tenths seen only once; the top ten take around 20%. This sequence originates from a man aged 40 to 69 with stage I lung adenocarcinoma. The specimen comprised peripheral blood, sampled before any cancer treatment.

The CDR3 nucleotides read TGTGCCAGCAGCCCCGAGTACTCTGGGGCCAACGTCCTGACTTTC. This translates into CASSPEYSGANVLTF. This sequence joins TRBV7-6 and TRBJ2-6; D remains ambiguous. Trimming shortened V by 5 bases and J by 0 bases, and 8 bases separated the two germline ends. The CDR3 runs to 15 residues. In germline, CDR1 is SGHVS, CDR2 FNYEAQ.